This is a list of T cell receptor beta chains from one sample in a study of technical replicates of blood from a handful of donors. Using immunoSEQ multiplex PCR, the repertoire was profiled, and TCRdb retains in-frame clones only, with some absent. The sample records around 93,000 clones, about 94% being singletons. The sample taken for sequencing was T cells isolated from PBMCs. The receptors stem from a human donor in good health. Each CDR3 is given without its conserved first and last residue.

V gene	J gene	CDR3 protein
TRBV6-1	TRBJ2-1	ASGYRGPNEQF
TRBV7-9	TRBJ2-1	ASSLGGLAGEQF
TRBV6-1	TRBJ2-4	ASSERRRTGMSKNIQY
TRBV18	TRBJ2-1	ASLQPAGEQF
TRBV18	TRBJ2-7	ASSPPKGGTSGTYEQY
TRBV27	TRBJ2-7	ASSLSFMTSGSEQY
TRBV11-2	TRBJ2-7	ASSIPLGTTYEQY
TRBV11-2	TRBJ1-1	ASSFGTPEAF
TRBV6-5	TRBJ2-3	ASSSPSVVKDTQY
TRBV7-2	TRBJ2-3	ASSPPVSPQY
TRBV27	TRBJ1-1	AGSSVGGHTEAF
TRBV25-1	TRBJ2-5	ASSDYGYYQETQY
TRBV19	TRBJ1-1	ASNPQGGREAF
TRBV6-5	TRBJ2-4	ASSYSYAKNIQY
TRBV9	TRBJ1-5	ASSATGQHQPQH
TRBV6-1	TRBJ1-3	ASSEIIGTGSSGNTIY
TRBV5-4	TRBJ2-7	ASSLVSTKNEQY
TRBV2	TRBJ1-5	ASSEVTEPQH
TRBV10-3	TRBJ2-1	AISVASGILDNEQF
TRBV7-8	TRBJ2-2	ASSLNTGELF
TRBV18	TRBJ2-7	ASSPEGSVGYEQY
TRBV2	TRBJ2-7	ASRPGLQVSEQY
TRBV28	TRBJ2-2	ASSLLGVASQNTGELF
TRBV6-5	TRBJ2-7	ASSYSTTSGSREQY
TRBV7-9	TRBJ2-7	ASSFLGPPYEQY
TRBV7-9	TRBJ1-2	ASSSYQVNYGYT
TRBV9	TRBJ2-7	ASSVGQPTYEQY
TRBV7-8	TRBJ2-7	ASSLVPTGQRGEQY
TRBV2	TRBJ2-7	ASSDEGVPYEQY
TRBV9	TRBJ2-3	ASSVGLSGRTDTQY
TRBV5-8	TRBJ1-5	ASRPWTDYSNQPQH
TRBV19	TRBJ2-4	ASSIGIGQANIQY
TRBV7-3	TRBJ2-5	ASSLSGRSQETQY
TRBV30	TRBJ2-1	AWSATGGNSYNEQF
TRBV9	TRBJ2-1	ASSVAVRGYNEQF
TRBV7-9	TRBJ2-2	ASSSHTGDTGELF
TRBV19	TRBJ2-7	ASSIVGSSYEQY
TRBV7-9	TRBJ2-3	ASSLVGGSGGDTQY
TRBV19	TRBJ1-5	ASSIYLSQPQH
TRBV6-5	TRBJ2-2	ASRQGLSAGELF
TRBV7-8	TRBJ2-7	ASSLVGGGQEQY
TRBV21-1	TRBJ2-4	ASSELTSGRSVIQY
TRBV27	TRBJ1-1	ASSPPGSHTEAF
TRBV13	TRBJ2-5	ASSPRGSETQY
TRBV2	TRBJ2-1	ARKSPTVSNEQF
TRBV5-1	TRBJ2-2	ASSIGLVAGRVTGELF
TRBV4-1	TRBJ2-1	ASSQVPPSGRANEQF
TRBV7-9	TRBJ2-7	ASHPLGGRFYEQY
TRBV9	TRBJ1-1	ASSVEPGMNTEAF
TRBV5-1	TRBJ2-3	ASSSGTSGSTDTQY
TRBV5-8	TRBJ1-3	ASSPLQGAGNTIY
TRBV11-1	TRBJ2-7	ASSLPKLAGGIYEQY
TRBV6-1	TRBJ1-1	AGAHQGNTEAF
TRBV4-1	TRBJ2-7	ASSQVGQGGYEQY
TRBV7-7	TRBJ2-2	ASSLSTGGFGELF
TRBV9	TRBJ1-1	ASSVGGQQNTEAF
TRBV28	TRBJ2-7	ASSLRWTGEEQY
TRBV11-3	TRBJ2-7	ASSLVDRPPYEQY
TRBV13	TRBJ1-3	ASSLEKGRAGNTIY
TRBV7-2	TRBJ1-5	ASSFGTWSSQPQH